This T cell receptor beta chain was sequenced for a study of shared clonotypes between healthy human individuals. Study-wide background: A donor's plate count was three for CD4 naive and three for CD4 memory; CD8 naive had two and CD8 memory one. Broader study findings: Clonotype sharing among donors was thought likely to change with sequencing depth.

In the CD4+ fraction, cells were divided into CD45RA+ naive and CD45RA-negative memory subsets. The repertoire was sequenced with immunoSEQ multiplex PCR; TCRdb's copy has only in-frame clones and lacks some. This sample has 2 million to 2.5 million clones; around 92% occur once, and the top ten carry more than 0.35%. Germline lookup yields CDR1 GTSNPN and CDR2 SVGIG (reference sequence). V lost 4 bases and J lost 1, with 10 bases in between. The CDR3 consists of 13 residues. Regarding this clone: Its antigen remains unidentified.

This sequence originates from a man aged 18 to 29 in good health. Some clones in this sample may be carry-over from other donors' samples. V and J are TRBV30 and TRBJ1-1, with D tentatively TRBD1 (6 bases). The sequencing sample was made of naive CD4+ T cells from PBMCs. This sample's subset: CD45RA+ positively selected. CDR3: CAWNRGENTEAFF. The CDR3 DNA reads TGTGCCTGGAATAGGGGGGAGAACACTGAAGCTTTCTTT.